The rows below give T cell receptor beta chains drawn from one sample of a study of T-cell reconstitution after alpha-beta-depleted transplantation in children. TCRdb reanalysed the PCR reads using MiXCR and keeps one entry per CDR3 protein. The table has roughly 120,000 distinct CDR3 sequences, about 9.3% seen once. This material consisted of PBMCs from the stem cell graft donor, taken from the stem cell graft. These receptors originate from a human donor who donated a stem cell graft to a child with acute lymphoblastic leukemia. Both conserved end residues are part of each CDR3. The order of the fields is V gene, clone size, D gene, J gene, CDR3 protein, CDR3 DNA. D genes are given only for firm matches. Some rows have no size entry. The others give once, few or many, or a class for an expanded clone.

TRBV29-1,many,-,TRBJ2-7,CSVEMYGAGEQYF,TGCAGCGTTGAAATGTATGGGGCGGGGGAGCAGTACTTC
TRBV4-3,-,TRBD2,TRBJ2-6,CASSQETSGSGANVLTF,TGCGCCAGCAGCCAAGAGACTAGCGGGTCTGGGGCCAACGTCCTGACTTTC
TRBV19,few,-,TRBJ2-3,CASRRQATFQTPDTQYF,TGTGCCAGTAGGAGGCAGGCGACGTTCCAGACCCCAGATACGCAGTATTTT
TRBV5-1,many,-,TRBJ2-2,CASSLDAGLVGELFF,TGCGCCAGCAGCTTGGATGCGGGTTTGGTCGGGGAGCTGTTTTTT
TRBV20-1,many,TRBD1,TRBJ2-5,CSAGRGGPETQYF,TGCAGTGCTGGCAGAGGGGGCCCAGAGACCCAGTACTTC
TRBV5-6,many,-,TRBJ2-7,CASSFDGAYEQYF,TGTGCCAGCAGCTTTGACGGAGCCTACGAGCAGTACTTC
TRBV7-9,many,-,TRBJ2-5,CASSLAGLKEQETQYF,TGTGCCAGCAGCTTAGCGGGCTTGAAGGAGCAAGAGACCCAGTACTTC
TRBV11-3,many,TRBD2,TRBJ2-3,CASSPGLASTDTQYF,TGTGCCAGCAGTCCAGGACTAGCGAGCACAGATACGCAGTATTTT
TRBV5-1,many,-,TRBJ2-3,CASSHTSQRSTDTQYF,TGCGCCAGCAGCCACACCTCTCAGCGGAGCACAGATACGCAGTATTTT
TRBV5-1,many,-,TRBJ1-6,CASSPAGNSYNSPLHF,TGCGCCAGCAGCCCGGCCGGGAATTCCTATAATTCACCCCTCCACTTT
TRBV7-9,many,-,TRBJ2-1,CASSPAEPLDNEQFF,TGTGCCAGCAGCCCTGCGGAGCCCTTGGACAATGAGCAGTTCTTC
TRBV7-2,many,-,TRBJ2-7,CASSLVELVGEQYF,TGTGCCAGCAGCTTAGTCGAACTAGTTGGGGAGCAGTACTTC
TRBV5-1,many,-,TRBJ2-2,CASSSSVSNTGELFF,TGCGCCAGCAGCTCCTCCGTCAGCAACACCGGGGAGCTGTTTTTT
TRBV7-2,many,-,TRBJ2-7,CASSKGAKNSYEQYF,TGTGCCAGCAGCAAAGGGGCCAAAAACTCCTACGAGCAGTACTTC
TRBV4-1,many,TRBD2,TRBJ2-1,CASSQDLFGLAAQSSYNEQFF,TGCGCCAGCAGCCAAGATCTATTTGGACTAGCGGCGCAAAGCTCCTACAATGAGCAGTTCTTC
TRBV5-5,many,TRBD1,TRBJ2-6,CASSTRDRGSGANVLTF,TGTGCCAGCAGCACCCGGGACAGGGGGTCTGGGGCCAACGTCCTGACTTTC
TRBV27,many,TRBD2,TRBJ2-7,CASSLRRDGREGLAYF,TGTGCCAGCAGTCTCCGACGGGACGGGCGGGAGGGCCTAGCTTACTTC
TRBV29-1,many,-,TRBJ2-3,CSVEGGPEPLTDTQYF,TGCAGCGTTGAAGGGGGACCAGAACCCCTCACAGATACGCAGTATTTT
TRBV6-4,-,-,TRBJ2-1,CASSDYRGQPNEQFF,TGTGCCAGCAGTGACTACCGGGGACAACCCAATGAGCAGTTCTTC
TRBV5-6,many,-,TRBJ2-3,CASSPEGPDTQYF,TGTGCCAGCAGCCCGGAAGGGCCAGATACGCAGTATTTT
TRBV20-1,many,TRBD2,TRBJ2-1,CSARFRLAGGLGEQFF,TGCAGTGCTAGATTTCGACTAGCGGGAGGTTTGGGTGAGCAGTTCTTC
TRBV5-5,many,TRBD1,TRBJ1-5,CASSLGVGTGTQPQHF,TGTGCCAGCAGCTTAGGAGTGGGGACAGGGACTCAGCCCCAGCATTTT
TRBV28,-,-,TRBJ2-5,CASSLPPGSETQYF,TGTGCCAGCAGTTTACCCCCGGGATCGGAGACCCAGTACTTC
TRBV9,many,-,TRBJ2-3,CASSVVGGGPDTQYF,TGTGCCAGCAGCGTAGTGGGGGGGGGGCCAGATACGCAGTATTTT
TRBV12-3/TRBV12-4,many,TRBD2,TRBJ2-5,CASSTLLAGAGTQYF,TGTGCCAGCAGTACCCTACTAGCGGGGGCAGGGACCCAGTACTTC
TRBV20-1,many,-,TRBJ2-7,CSALIGGGSYEQYF,TGCAGTGCTCTCATAGGAGGGGGGAGCTACGAGCAGTACTTC
TRBV28,many,TRBD2,TRBJ2-1,CASSLPGLAGNNEQFF,TGTGCCAGCAGTTTACCGGGACTAGCGGGCAACAATGAGCAGTTCTTC
TRBV7-2,many,-,TRBJ1-6,CASSIQDAGNSPLHF,TGTGCCAGCAGCATACAGGATGCTGGTAATTCACCCCTCCACTTT
TRBV14,many,-,TRBJ2-1,CASGRGYNEQFF,TGTGCCAGTGGTAGGGGCTACAATGAGCAGTTCTTC
TRBV20-1,medium-sized,-,TRBJ2-5,CSARQGETQYF,TGCAGTGCTAGACAGGGAGAGACCCAGTACTTC
TRBV5-1,many,-,TRBJ2-2,CASSSGRPGDTGELFF,TGCGCCAGCAGCTCCGGACGTCCCGGGGACACCGGGGAGCTGTTTTTT
TRBV11-2,many,-,TRBJ1-5,CASSLDRGRQPQHF,TGTGCCAGCAGCTTAGACAGGGGACGCCAGCCCCAGCATTTT